This T cell receptor beta chain was found in a study of blood T cell repertoires in COVID-19. The wider study: Material from acute and convalescent COVID-19 was sourced from the United States, Italy and Spain. T cells, B-cell-depleted T cells, or PBMCs supplied cDNA or gDNA.

The CDR3 is 15 residues long. CDR1 is KGHSH, CDR2 LQKENI, per germline. Trimming stripped 4 bases from V and 3 bases from J, with 14 bases between. In the authors' workflow: Amplified reference gene primers provided the basis for estimating nucleated cell counts. The repertoire was sequenced with immunoSEQ multiplex PCR; TCRdb's copy has only in-frame clones and lacks some. V, J and clone size are those of that table, while D and trimming were read from the DNA. The table lists about 170,000 clones, approximately 79% of them singletons. The chain combines TRBV18 with TRBJ2-3; D perhaps matches TRBD2 (6 bases). This clonotype was obtained from a woman of 80 years or more with acute or convalescent COVID-19. The sample taken for sequencing was peripheral blood. In DNA, the CDR3 is TGTGCCAGCTCACGCGGGACCGCCGGTACAGATACGCAGTATTTT. Amino acid sequence: CASSRGTAGTDTQYF.